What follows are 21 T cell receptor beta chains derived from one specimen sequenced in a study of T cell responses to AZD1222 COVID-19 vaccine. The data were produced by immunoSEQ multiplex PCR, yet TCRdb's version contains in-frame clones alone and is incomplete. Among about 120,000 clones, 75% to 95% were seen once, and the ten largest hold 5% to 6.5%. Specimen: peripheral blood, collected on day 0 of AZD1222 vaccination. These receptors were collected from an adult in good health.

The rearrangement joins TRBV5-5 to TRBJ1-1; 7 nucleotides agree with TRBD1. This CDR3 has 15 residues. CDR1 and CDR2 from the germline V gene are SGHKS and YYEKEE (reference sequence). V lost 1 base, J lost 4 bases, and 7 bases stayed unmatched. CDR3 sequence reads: CASSLFGTAGTEAFF. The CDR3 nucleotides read TGTGCCAGCAGCTTGTTCGGGACAGCGGGCACTGAAGCTTTCTTT. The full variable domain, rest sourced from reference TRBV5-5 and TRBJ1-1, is DAGVTQSPTHLIKTRGQQVTLRCSPISGHKSVSWYQQVLGQGPQFIFQYYEKEERGRGNFPDRFSARQFPNYSSELNVNALLLGDSALYLCASSLFGTAGTEAFFGQGTRLTVV.

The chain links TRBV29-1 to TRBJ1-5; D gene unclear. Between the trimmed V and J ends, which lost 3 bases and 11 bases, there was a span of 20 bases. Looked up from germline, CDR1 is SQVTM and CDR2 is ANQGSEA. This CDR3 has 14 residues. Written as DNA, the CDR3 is TGCAGCGTTGAGGAAGTGAGGCTCGGAAGCACCCAGCATTTT. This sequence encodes CSVEEVRLGSTQHF.

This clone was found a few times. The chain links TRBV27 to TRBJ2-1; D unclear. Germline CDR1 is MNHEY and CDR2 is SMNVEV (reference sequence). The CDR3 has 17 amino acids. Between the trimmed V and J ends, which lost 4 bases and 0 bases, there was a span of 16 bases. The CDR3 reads CASSSPLGISSYNEQFF. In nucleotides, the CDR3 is TGTGCCAGCAGTTCGCCCCTGGGAATAAGCTCCTACAATGAGCAGTTCTTC.

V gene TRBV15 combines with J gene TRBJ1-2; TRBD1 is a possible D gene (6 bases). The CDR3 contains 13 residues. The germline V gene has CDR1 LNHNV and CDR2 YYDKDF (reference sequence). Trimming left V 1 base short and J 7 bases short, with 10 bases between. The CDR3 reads CATSRGGGAGYTF. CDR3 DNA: TGTGCCACCAGCAGAGGAGGGGGTGCTGGCTACACCTTC.

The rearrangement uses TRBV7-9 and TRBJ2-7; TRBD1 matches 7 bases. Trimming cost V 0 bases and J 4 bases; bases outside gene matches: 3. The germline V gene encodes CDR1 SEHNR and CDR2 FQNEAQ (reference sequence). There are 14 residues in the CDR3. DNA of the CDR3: TGTGCCAGCAGCTTAGCGACAGGGTTATACGAGCAGTACTTC. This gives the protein CASSLATGLYEQYF.

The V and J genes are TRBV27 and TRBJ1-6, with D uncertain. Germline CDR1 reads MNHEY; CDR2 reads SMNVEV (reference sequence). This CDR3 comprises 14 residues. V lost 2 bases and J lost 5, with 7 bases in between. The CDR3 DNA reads TGTGCCAGCAGTTTAACGGCTGATAATTCACCCCTCCACTTT. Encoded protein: CASSLTADNSPLHF.

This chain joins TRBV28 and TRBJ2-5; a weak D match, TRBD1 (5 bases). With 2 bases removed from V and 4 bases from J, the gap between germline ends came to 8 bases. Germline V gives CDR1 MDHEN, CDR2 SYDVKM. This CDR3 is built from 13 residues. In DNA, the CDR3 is TGTGCCAGCAGTTTAGGACAACTAGAGACCCAGTACTTC. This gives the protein CASSLGQLETQYF.

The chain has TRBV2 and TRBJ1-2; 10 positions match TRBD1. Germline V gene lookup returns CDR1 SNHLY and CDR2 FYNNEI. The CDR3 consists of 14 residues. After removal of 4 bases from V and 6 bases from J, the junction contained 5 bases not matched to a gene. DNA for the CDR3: TGTGCCAGCAGTGCCCGACAGGGGGCGAATGGCTACACCTTC. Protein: CASSARQGANGYTF.

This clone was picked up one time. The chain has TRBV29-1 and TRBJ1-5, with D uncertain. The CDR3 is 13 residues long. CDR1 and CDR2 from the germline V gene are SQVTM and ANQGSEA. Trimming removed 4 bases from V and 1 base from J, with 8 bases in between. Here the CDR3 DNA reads TGCAGCGTTGCGGTTGGGAGCAATCAGCCCCAGCATTTT. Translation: CSVAVGSNQPQHF.

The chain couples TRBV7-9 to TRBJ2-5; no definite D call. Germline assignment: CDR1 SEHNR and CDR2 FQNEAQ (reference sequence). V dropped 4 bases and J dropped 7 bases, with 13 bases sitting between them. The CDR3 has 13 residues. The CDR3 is CASSSRDLMTQYF. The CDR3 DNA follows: TGTGCCAGCAGCTCGCGCGATCTTATGACCCAGTACTTC.

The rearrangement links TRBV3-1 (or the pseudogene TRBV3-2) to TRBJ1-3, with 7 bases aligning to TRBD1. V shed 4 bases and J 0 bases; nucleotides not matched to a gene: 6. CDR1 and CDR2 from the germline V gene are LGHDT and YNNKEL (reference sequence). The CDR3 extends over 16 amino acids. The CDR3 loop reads CASSPTGASSGNTIYF. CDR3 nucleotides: TGTGCCAGCAGCCCAACAGGGGCTAGCTCTGGAAACACCATATATTTT.

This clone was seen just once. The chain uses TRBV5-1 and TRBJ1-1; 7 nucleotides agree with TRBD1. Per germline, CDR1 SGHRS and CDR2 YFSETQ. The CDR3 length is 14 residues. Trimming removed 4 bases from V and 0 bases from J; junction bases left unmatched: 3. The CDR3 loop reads CASSRQGMNTEAFF. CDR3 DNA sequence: TGCGCCAGCAGCCGACAGGGTATGAACACTGAAGCTTTCTTT.

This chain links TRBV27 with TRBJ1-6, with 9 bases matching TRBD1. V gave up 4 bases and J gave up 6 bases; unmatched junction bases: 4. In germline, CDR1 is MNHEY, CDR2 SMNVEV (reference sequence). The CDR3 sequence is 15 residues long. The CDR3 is CASSYRDRANSPLHF. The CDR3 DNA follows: TGTGCCAGCAGTTACCGGGACAGGGCTAATTCACCCCTCCACTTT.

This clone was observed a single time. CDR3 amino acids: CASSSQGAEGYTF. The CDR3 nucleotides are TGCGCCAGCAGTTCACAGGGGGCTGAGGGCTACACCTTC. This chain connects TRBV5-1 to TRBJ1-2; TRBD1 agrees at 9 bases. V lost 5 bases, J lost 8 bases, and 7 bases stayed unmatched. Germline CDR1 SGHRS, CDR2 YFSETQ. This CDR3 is built from 13 residues. Combining the CDR3 with reference TRBV5-1 and TRBJ1-2 gives the whole variable domain KAGVTQTPRYLIKTRGQQVTLSCSPISGHRSVSWYQQTPGQGLQFLFEYFSETQRNKGNFPGRFSGRQFSNSRSEMNVSTLELGDSALYLCASSSQGAEGYTFGSGTRLTVV.

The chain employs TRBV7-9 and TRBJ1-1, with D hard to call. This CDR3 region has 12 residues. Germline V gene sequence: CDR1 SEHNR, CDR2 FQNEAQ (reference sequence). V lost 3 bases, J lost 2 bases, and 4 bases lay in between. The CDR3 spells CASSFGNTEAFF. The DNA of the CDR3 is TGTGCCAGCAGCTTCGGAAACACTGAAGCTTTCTTT.

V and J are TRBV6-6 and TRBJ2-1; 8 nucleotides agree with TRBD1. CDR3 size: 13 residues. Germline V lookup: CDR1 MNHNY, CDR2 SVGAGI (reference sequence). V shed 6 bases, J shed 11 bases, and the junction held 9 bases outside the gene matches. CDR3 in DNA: TGTGCCAGCAGCCCAGGACAGGGTCAAAAGCAGTTCTTC. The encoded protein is CASSPGQGQKQFF.

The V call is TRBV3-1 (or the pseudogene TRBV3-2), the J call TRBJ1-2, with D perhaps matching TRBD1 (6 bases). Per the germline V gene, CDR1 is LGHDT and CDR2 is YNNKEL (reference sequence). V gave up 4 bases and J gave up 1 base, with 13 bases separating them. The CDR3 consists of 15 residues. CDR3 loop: CASSPMTGFNYGYTF. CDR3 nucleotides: TGTGCCAGCAGCCCGATGACAGGATTTAACTATGGCTACACCTTC.

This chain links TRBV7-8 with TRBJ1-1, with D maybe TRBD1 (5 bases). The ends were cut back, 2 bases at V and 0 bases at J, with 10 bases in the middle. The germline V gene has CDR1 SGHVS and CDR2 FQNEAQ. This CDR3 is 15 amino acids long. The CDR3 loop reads CASSLLGTVNTEAFF. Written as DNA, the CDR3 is TGTGCCAGCAGCTTACTCGGGACGGTGAACACTGAAGCTTTCTTT.

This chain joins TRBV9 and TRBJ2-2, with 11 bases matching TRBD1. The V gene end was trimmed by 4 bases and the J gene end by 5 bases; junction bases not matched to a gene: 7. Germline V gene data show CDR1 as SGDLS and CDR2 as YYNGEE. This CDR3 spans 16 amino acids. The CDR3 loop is CASSRSGTGGTGELFF. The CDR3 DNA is TGTGCCAGCAGCAGATCCGGGACAGGGGGGACCGGGGAGCTGTTTTTT.

CDR3 DNA sequence: TGTGCCAGCAGCCCGCGAAGGGACATTGTGTATAATTCACCCCTCCACTTT. It translates to CASSPRRDIVYNSPLHF. The chain carries TRBV9 and TRBJ1-6; D possibly corresponds to TRBD1 (6 bases). V lost 4 bases and J lost 4, with 18 bases in between. Germline loops: CDR1 SGDLS, CDR2 YYNGEE. The CDR3 sequence is 17 residues long.

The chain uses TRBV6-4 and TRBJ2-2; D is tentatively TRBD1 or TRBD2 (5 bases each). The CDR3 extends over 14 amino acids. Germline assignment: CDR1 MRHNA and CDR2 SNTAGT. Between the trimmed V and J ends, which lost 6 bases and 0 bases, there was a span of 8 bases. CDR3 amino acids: CASSRDPNTGELFF. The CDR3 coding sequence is TGTGCCAGCAGCAGGGACCCGAACACCGGGGAGCTGTTTTTT.